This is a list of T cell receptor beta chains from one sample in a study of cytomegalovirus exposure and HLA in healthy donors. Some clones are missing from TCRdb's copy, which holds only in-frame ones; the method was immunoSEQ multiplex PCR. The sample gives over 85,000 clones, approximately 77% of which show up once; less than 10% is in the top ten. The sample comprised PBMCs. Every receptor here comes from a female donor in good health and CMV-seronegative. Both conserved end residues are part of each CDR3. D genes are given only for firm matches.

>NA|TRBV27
CASSEGTGGGPAEQYF
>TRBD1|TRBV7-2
CASSRDRVRSYTF
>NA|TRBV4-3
CASSQGATRSYEQYF
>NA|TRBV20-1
CSAYSGETQYF
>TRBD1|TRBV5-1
CASSSRDRPRGGYTF
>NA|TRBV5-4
CASSLRSGINEQFF
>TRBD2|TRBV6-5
CASTARTSVNEQFF
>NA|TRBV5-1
CASSLQGPNEQFF
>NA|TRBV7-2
CASSLARHVSEKLFF
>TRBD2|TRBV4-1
CASSPLGLAGAEQYF
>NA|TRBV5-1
CASSLDPPSSGEPQHF
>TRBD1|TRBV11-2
CASSPKGGAGSYEQYF
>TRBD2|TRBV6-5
CASTRGLANTGELFF
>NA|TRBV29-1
CSVEGLQGQPYNEQFF
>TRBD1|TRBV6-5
CASRPTGNQGVEQYF
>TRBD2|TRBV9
CASSVGNSGVETQYF
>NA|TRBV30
CAWNRPGHNYNEQFF
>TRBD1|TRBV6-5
CASRQGKGYEQYF
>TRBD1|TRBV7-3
CASSRGQGETQYF
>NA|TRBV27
CASSYLGAPIMNTEAFF
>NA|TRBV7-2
CASSPDREAFF
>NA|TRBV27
CATPILVGPRWADTQYF
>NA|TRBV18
CASSPRRTAPGTEAFF
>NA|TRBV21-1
CASSKARAGKAEAFF
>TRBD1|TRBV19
CASKSGHRGGTEAFF
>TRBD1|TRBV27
CASSLSITGGYEQYF
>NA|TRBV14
CASSQEQTYGYTF
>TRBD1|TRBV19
CASKSRDRDSGANVLTF
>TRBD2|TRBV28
CASSLRPGLAAQYNEQFF
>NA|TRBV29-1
CSVVAGALSGANVLTF
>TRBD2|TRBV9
CASSVDGTTATGELFF
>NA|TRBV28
CASSPQADTQYF
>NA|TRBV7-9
CASRRDPYNEQFF
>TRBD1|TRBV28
CASSWPLGQGNTGELFF
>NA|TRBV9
CASSLSGGEQYF
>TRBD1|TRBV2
CASIRDRNQPQHF
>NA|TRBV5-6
CASSFGERGGNTIYF
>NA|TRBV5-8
CASSLDFGRGTEAFF
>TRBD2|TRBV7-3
CASSREGGPAYEQYF
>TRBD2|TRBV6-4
CASSGIAGGSGEQFF
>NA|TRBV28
CASSFGGNTEAFF
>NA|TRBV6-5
CASSYVGGSGNTIYF
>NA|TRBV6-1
CASSPQGAYNEKLFF
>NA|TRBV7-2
CASTLIGATGELFF
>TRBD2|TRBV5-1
CASSGGGNEQFF
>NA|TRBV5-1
CASSPGYEQYF